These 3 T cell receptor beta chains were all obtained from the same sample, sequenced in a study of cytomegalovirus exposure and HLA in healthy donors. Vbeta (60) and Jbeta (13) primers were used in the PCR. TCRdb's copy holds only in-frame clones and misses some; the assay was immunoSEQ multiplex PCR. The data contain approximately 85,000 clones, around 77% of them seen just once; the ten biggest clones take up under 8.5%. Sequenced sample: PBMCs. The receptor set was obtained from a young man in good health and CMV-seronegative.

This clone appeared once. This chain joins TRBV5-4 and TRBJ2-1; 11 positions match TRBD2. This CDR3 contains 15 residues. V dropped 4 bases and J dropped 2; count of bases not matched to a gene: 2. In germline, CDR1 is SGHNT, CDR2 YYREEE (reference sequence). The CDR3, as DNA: TGTGCCAGCAGCCGACTAGCGGGGACCTACAATGAGCAGTTCTTC. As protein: CASSRLAGTYNEQFF. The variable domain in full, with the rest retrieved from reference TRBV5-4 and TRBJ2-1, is ETGVTQSPTHLIKTRGQQVTLRCSSQSGHNTVSWYQQALGQGPQFIFQYYREEENGRGNFPPRFSGLQFPNYSSELNVNALELDDSALYLCASSRLAGTYNEQFFGPGTRLTVL.

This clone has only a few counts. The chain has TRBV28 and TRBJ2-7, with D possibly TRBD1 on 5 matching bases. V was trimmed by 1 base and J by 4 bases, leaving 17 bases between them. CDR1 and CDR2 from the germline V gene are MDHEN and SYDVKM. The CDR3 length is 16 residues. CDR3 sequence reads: CASSLLAGNPLYEQYF. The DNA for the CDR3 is TGTGCCAGCAGTTTATTGGCAGGGAACCCTTTATACGAGCAGTACTTC.

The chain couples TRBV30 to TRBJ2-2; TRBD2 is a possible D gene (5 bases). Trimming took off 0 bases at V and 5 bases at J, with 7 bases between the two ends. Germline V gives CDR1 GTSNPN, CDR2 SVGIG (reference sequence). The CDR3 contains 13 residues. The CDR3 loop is CAWSVWETGELFF. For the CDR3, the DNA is TGTGCCTGGAGTGTGTGGGAGACCGGGGAGCTGTTTTTT.